This record concerns one T cell receptor beta chain sequence. What it binds is not known. The CDR3 loop spans 17 amino acids. Deletions cut 0 bases from V and 1 base from J, with 15 bases between. The source of the sample is a study of cytomegalovirus exposure and HLA in healthy donors. Points from the study as a whole: Follow-up analysis found HLA locus-dependent TCR association rates, highest for DRB1 and lowest for HLA-C.

A multiplex PCR was run with 60 Vbeta primers and 13 Jbeta primers. Profiled with immunoSEQ multiplex PCR; TCRdb holds only in-frame clones, not every one. The table has 150,000 to 200,000 clones, under 85% seen once; the top ten hold about 1.3%. The clonotype was recovered from a woman in her 30s in good health and CMV-seronegative. The chain joins TRBV23-1 to TRBJ1-2, with a possible D match to TRBD1 (6 bases). TRBV23-1 carries the ORF label, with uncertain function. Sequences were obtained from PBMCs. The CDR3 here is CASSQSSAGDHNYGYTF. In DNA form, the CDR3 reads TGCGCCAGCAGTCAATCTTCGGCAGGGGACCATAACTATGGCTACACCTTC.